This record looks at one T cell receptor (beta chain) sequence and its context. Its antigen is as yet unknown. Germline CDR1 DFQATT, CDR2 SNEGSKA (reference sequence). CDR3 length: 11 residues. The V gene lost 3 bases and the J gene lost 9 bases, with 10 bases spanning the gap. The data derive from a study of T cell repertoires and HLA-DP antigens. The wider study: CD4+ T cells were cocultured with HeLa cells expressing HLA-DP.

Pre-culture CD4+ samples were sequenced deeply, targeting approximately 200,000 T cell genomes. Produced via immunoSEQ multiplex PCR; TCRdb's table is partial and in-frame only. The sample records about 89,000 clones, around nine tenths being singletons. Findings and limits, study-wide: Previously undetected clones averaged about 33% and 55% against the two alleles respectively.

This chain uses TRBV20-1 with TRBJ2-3; D unresolved. This TCR derives from a man aged 45-65 years in good health and CMV-seronegative. Sequencing was done on a sample of CD4+ T cells from PBMCs. The CDR3 region has the DNA TGCAGTGCTAGTGTGGGCAACACGCAGTATTTT. Translated, it gives CSASVGNTQYF.